This TCR beta chain was captured in a study of blood T cell repertoires in COVID-19. Study-wide context: Samples representing acute and convalescent COVID-19 were sourced from the United States, Italy and Spain. Sample material is recorded as cDNA or gDNA derived from T cells, B-cell-depleted T cells, or PBMCs.

Source study methods: Nucleated cell counts were estimated from reference gene primer amplification. TCRdb's table, derived via immunoSEQ multiplex PCR, lists solely in-frame clones and lacks some. V and J calls and clone size are those listed in that table; D and trimming were worked out from the DNA. This sample has approximately 380,000 clones, with around 85% found just once. V lost 6 bases and J 0 bases, leaving 14 bases between the germline ends. CDR3 length: 15 amino acids. The germline V gene encodes CDR1 MDHEN and CDR2 SYDVKM. This clonotype originated in a woman aged 18-29 years with acute or convalescent COVID-19. Sample: peripheral blood. The chain links TRBV28 to TRBJ1-2, with D unresolved. CDR3 loop: CASRVASAANYGYTF. As DNA, the CDR3 is TGTGCCAGCAGGGTAGCGAGTGCGGCTAACTATGGCTACACCTTC.